This is a list of T cell receptor beta chains from one sample in a study of blood T cell repertoires in COVID-19. Using immunoSEQ multiplex PCR, the repertoire was profiled, and TCRdb retains in-frame clones only, with some absent. This table has about 140,000 clones, 70% to 90% appearing once. The sample comprised peripheral blood. The receptors originated from a woman between 45 and 60 years old with acute or convalescent COVID-19. The CDR3 runs from the conserved cysteine through the conserved F or W. The order of the fields is CDR3 protein, D gene, J gene, V gene. A D gene is named only where the DNA matches it firmly.

CASSFQGNQPQHF | - | TRBJ1-5 | TRBV12-3/TRBV12-4
CASSYSPRIEHSNQPQHF | - | TRBJ1-5 | TRBV6-2/TRBV6-3
CASRVTTYTSYEQYF | - | TRBJ2-7 | TRBV5-5
CAISGRQGGTEAFF | TRBD1 | TRBJ1-1 | TRBV10-3
CASSVGQGGPGTQYF | TRBD1 | TRBJ2-3 | TRBV7-6
CASSYSMSGTGRRNQPQHF | TRBD1 | TRBJ1-5 | TRBV6-2/TRBV6-3
CASSLALAGSSYEQYF | TRBD2 | TRBJ2-7 | TRBV7-2
CASSVGLADPYEQYF | TRBD2 | TRBJ2-7 | TRBV9
CASSLVRGQQPQHF | - | TRBJ1-5 | TRBV7-6
CASMGQGGYGYTF | TRBD1 | TRBJ1-2 | TRBV12-3/TRBV12-4
CASSPGSREDYGYTF | - | TRBJ1-2 | TRBV6-5
CASSVASGPDNEQFF | - | TRBJ2-1 | TRBV9
CATETGNNEQFF | - | TRBJ2-1 | TRBV10-3
CASRRDNTGVGELFF | TRBD1 | TRBJ2-2 | TRBV2
CASSSGTGHTDTQYF | TRBD1 | TRBJ2-3 | TRBV5-1
CASSSSGGRGTDTQYF | - | TRBJ2-3 | TRBV6-4
CASSPRTGYGYTF | - | TRBJ1-2 | TRBV7-9
CASSQHRQMNTEAFF | - | TRBJ1-1 | TRBV3-1/TRBV3-2
CASTSSNQPQHF | - | TRBJ1-5 | TRBV19
CASSPATGKLIVTEAFF | TRBD1 | TRBJ1-1 | TRBV7-3
CASSLWTGGTGELFF | TRBD1 | TRBJ2-2 | TRBV28
CASREDSYEKLFF | - | TRBJ1-4 | TRBV12-3/TRBV12-4
CASSFGGFEAFF | - | TRBJ1-1 | TRBV5-5
CASSQVGQYGYTF | - | TRBJ1-2 | TRBV3-1/TRBV3-2
CASSPRQTPSGGNTGELFF | TRBD2 | TRBJ2-2 | TRBV18
CASSFSLLSDEKLFF | - | TRBJ1-4 | TRBV5-1
CASSPRVGDEAFF | - | TRBJ1-1 | TRBV7-6
CASSPTRGTNPSYEQYF | - | TRBJ2-7 | TRBV7-9
CASSSGLRGETQYF | TRBD2 | TRBJ2-5 | TRBV6-5
CASSLNSGTGGTEAFF | TRBD1 | TRBJ1-1 | TRBV7-7
CASSKGFEQSPLHF | - | TRBJ1-6 | TRBV5-1
CASSLRRGSGETQYF | - | TRBJ2-5 | TRBV13
CASYVAEGQPQHF | - | TRBJ1-5 | TRBV2
CASKPGLAATDTQYF | TRBD2 | TRBJ2-3 | TRBV9
CASSSGQMRYGYTF | - | TRBJ1-2 | TRBV21-1
CASLSGGLPNTQYF | TRBD2 | TRBJ2-3 | TRBV19
CASSESEGRRDYEQYF | - | TRBJ2-7 | TRBV7-3
CASSPQGAFSEAFF | TRBD1 | TRBJ1-1 | TRBV7-3
CASSDRGDTQYF | - | TRBJ2-3 | TRBV6-4
CASSLGQGWFSYNSPLHF | - | TRBJ1-6 | TRBV5-1
CASSSPGSYNSPLHF | - | TRBJ1-6 | TRBV2
CASSLNPGTSGGEQFF | TRBD2 | TRBJ2-1 | TRBV4-3
CASSQQGGATNEKLFF | - | TRBJ1-4 | TRBV4-1
CASSLEARGYQYF | - | TRBJ2-5 | TRBV11-2
CASSVGTGGEGTQHF | TRBD1 | TRBJ1-5 | TRBV19
CASSYRIPRTDTQYF | - | TRBJ2-3 | TRBV6-5
CASSLKAPSSGNTIYF | - | TRBJ1-3 | TRBV4-2
CASSQTADTQYF | - | TRBJ2-3 | TRBV6-2/TRBV6-3
CASSASGHRSEQYF | - | TRBJ2-7 | TRBV19
CASSYNGQGANGYTF | TRBD1 | TRBJ1-2 | TRBV5-1
CASSPPGQPWSYGYTF | TRBD1 | TRBJ1-2 | TRBV18
CASSYLRDSLTGELFF | - | TRBJ2-2 | TRBV6-6
CASSYAGGVGGYTF | TRBD1 | TRBJ1-2 | TRBV6-5
CASSVDTGSTEAFF | - | TRBJ1-1 | TRBV9
CASSRDTVEAFF | - | TRBJ1-1 | TRBV6-5